The 32 T cell receptor beta chains given below trace back to one sample, sequenced in a study of cytomegalovirus exposure and HLA in healthy donors. This PCR relied on a set of 60 Vbeta primers and 13 Jbeta primers. The assay was immunoSEQ multiplex PCR, and TCRdb's table has in-frame clones only and misses some. Here the sample spans about 59,000 clones, about 69% being singletons. The sequenced sample consisted of PBMCs. Receptor source: a man aged 25-40 years in good health and CMV-seropositive.

This clone was counted only a few times. The J gene is TRBJ1-2, the V gene TRBV5-1; maybe TRBD1 (5 bases). Between the trimmed V and J ends, which lost 6 bases and 6 bases, there was a span of 15 bases. CDR1 and CDR2 from the germline V gene are SGHRS and YFSETQ. There are 13 residues in the CDR3. CDR3 in amino acids: CASKTARRDGYTF. The CDR3 DNA sequence: TGCGCCAGCAAGACAGCTCGAAGGGATGGCTACACCTTC.

This chain joins TRBV7-9 and TRBJ1-5; D gene unclear. Germline V gene data show CDR1 as SEHNR and CDR2 as FQNEAQ (reference sequence). The CDR3 contains 13 residues. The V and J ends lost 5 bases and 2 bases respectively, with 7 bases between them. CDR3 nucleotide sequence: TGTGCCAGCAGCCTAGTAGGCAATCAGCCCCAGCATTTT. Its translation is CASSLVGNQPQHF. Variable domain in full (rest from reference TRBV7-9 and TRBJ1-5): DTGVSQNPRHKITKRGQNVTFRCDPISEHNRLYWYRQTLGQGPEFLTYFQNEAQLEKSRLLSDRFSAERPKGSFSTLEIQRTEQGDSAMYLCASSLVGNQPQHFGDGTRLSIL.

This clone was seen a few times. J is TRBJ2-2 and V is TRBV19; tentative D call: TRBD2 (5 bases). The CDR3 is 14 amino acids. Trimming shortened V by 11 bases and J by 1 base, and 14 bases separated the two germline ends. Germline CDR1 is LNHDA and CDR2 is SQIVND (reference sequence). For the CDR3, the DNA is TGTGCCGGAGGTCCCGTCGTGAACACCGGGGAGCTGTTTTTT. It codes for CAGGPVVNTGELFF.

The rearrangement uses TRBV6-5 and TRBJ1-3; TRBD1 might be the D (6 bases). V lost 6 bases and J lost 6, with 9 bases in between. Germline V gene sequence: CDR1 MNHEY, CDR2 SVGAGI. This CDR3 spans 12 amino acids. CDR3 loop: CASRDSSNTIYF. CDR3 DNA sequence: TGTGCCAGCAGGGACAGCTCAAACACCATATATTTT.

In DNA form, the CDR3 reads TGCAGCGTCGGGACAGGGGCAGGGGATGAGCAGTTCTTC. This translates into CSVGTGAGDEQFF. The chain employs TRBV29-1 and TRBJ2-1, with 10 bases lining up with TRBD1. This CDR3 is built from 13 residues. Losses at the gene ends were 6 bases for V and 8 bases for J; bases not matched to a gene: 7. Germline CDR1 is SQVTM and CDR2 is ANQGSEA.

This chain uses TRBV25-1 with TRBJ2-3, with D maybe TRBD1 (6 bases). This CDR3 is built from 16 residues. Germline CDR1 is MGHDK and CDR2 is SYGVNS. Trimming removed 1 base from V and 4 bases from J, with 15 bases in between. The CDR3 DNA is TGTGCCAGCAGTGAATTTCTTGACAGGCTCCCAGATACGCAGTATTTT. Protein sequence: CASSEFLDRLPDTQYF.

This clone turned up a few times. The chain is built from TRBV6-1 and TRBJ1-6, with a possible D match to TRBD1 (5 bases). Germline assignment: CDR1 MNHNS and CDR2 SASEGT. V gave up 3 bases and J gave up 9 bases, with 12 bases separating them. This CDR3 region has 14 residues. The CDR3 loop is CASSDGARGSPLHF. In DNA form, the CDR3 reads TGTGCCAGCAGTGATGGGGCAAGGGGTTCACCCCTCCACTTT.

The J gene is TRBJ2-3, the V gene TRBV6-4; TRBD1 aligns across 7 bases. The CDR3 length is 14 residues. Germline V lookup: CDR1 MRHNA, CDR2 SNTAGT. The V segment lost 6 bases and the J segment 0 bases; nucleotides outside the gene matches: 3. DNA of the CDR3: TGTGCCAGCAGCCGACAGGGAAGCACAGATACGCAGTATTTT. Amino acids: CASSRQGSTDTQYF.

The chain employs TRBV7-2 and TRBJ1-1; no definite D call. Germline assignment: CDR1 SGHTA and CDR2 FQGNSA. The germline V and J ends were trimmed by 1 base and 7 bases, with 7 bases remaining between them. The CDR3 loop spans 12 amino acids. The CDR3 DNA reads as TGTGCCAGCAGCTTAGGCGGTATTGAAGCTTTCTTT. This encodes CASSLGGIEAFF.

This clone has a single count. V usage is TRBV7-8 and J usage is TRBJ1-2; D is unresolved. CDR3 length: 13 residues. From germline, CDR1 is SGHVS and CDR2 FQNEAQ. V was shortened by 0 bases and J by 2 bases, with 4 bases between the two germline ends. CDR3 in amino acids: CASSLAGNYGYTF. In nucleotides, the CDR3 is TGTGCCAGCAGCTTAGCCGGGAACTATGGCTACACCTTC.

The chain is built from TRBV28 and TRBJ1-2; 7 bases are shared with TRBD1. The V and J ends lost 5 bases and 7 bases, in that order; junction bases with no gene match: 4. Germline lookup yields CDR1 MDHEN and CDR2 SYDVKM. This CDR3 spans 12 amino acids. The CDR3 sequence is CASSDRVVGYTF. DNA of the CDR3: TGTGCCAGCAGTGACAGGGTAGTTGGCTACACCTTC.

The rearrangement joins TRBV5-1 to TRBJ1-6; the match to TRBD1 covers 8 bases. V lost 1 base to trimming and J lost 8 bases; unmatched junction nucleotides: 5. There are 15 residues in the CDR3. The germline gives CDR1 SGHRS, CDR2 YFSETQ. The CDR3 nucleotides read TGCGCCAGCAGCTTGCTGACAGGGGAGGATTCACCCCTCCACTTT. This gives the protein CASSLLTGEDSPLHF.

The chain combines TRBV27 with TRBJ2-7, with TRBD2 identical over 14 bases. The junction had 4 bases not matched to a gene; V was cut back by 6 bases and J by 3 bases. In germline, CDR1 is MNHEY, CDR2 SMNVEV (reference sequence). This CDR3 contains 15 residues. CDR3 sequence: CASRRTSGGFYEQYF. DNA of the CDR3: TGTGCCAGCAGGCGGACTAGCGGGGGGTTCTACGAGCAGTACTTC.

This sequence joins TRBV4-3 and TRBJ2-1; 11 nucleotides align to TRBD2. Germline-derived CDR1 and CDR2 are LGHNA and YSLEER. Unmatched junction bases numbered 2, after V lost 0 bases and J lost 4 bases. The length of the CDR3 is 16 residues. CDR3 in amino acids: CASSQDGTSGYNEQFF. For the CDR3, the DNA is TGCGCCAGCAGCCAAGATGGGACTAGCGGATACAATGAGCAGTTCTTC.

The V gene is TRBV6-1, the J gene TRBJ2-1, with D tentatively TRBD1 (6 bases). The CDR3 is made up of 16 amino acids. CDR1 is MNHNS, CDR2 SASEGT, per germline. V lost 4 bases and J lost 0, with 13 bases in between. CDR3 DNA sequence: TGTGCCAGCAGTGGCGGACAGCTAAGCTCCTACAATGAGCAGTTCTTC. Translating gives CASSGGQLSSYNEQFF.

This clone appeared a few times. This chain joins TRBV4-2 and TRBJ1-1; D unclear. Germline CDR1 and CDR2: LGHNA and YNFKEQ. This CDR3 region has 12 residues. The ends were cut back, 1 base at V and 5 bases at J, with 5 bases in the middle. Here the CDR3 reads CASSQVTTEAFF. Here the CDR3 DNA reads TGTGCCAGCAGCCAAGTGACAACTGAAGCTTTCTTT.

In this sample, this clone turned up a few times. The genes are TRBV4-3 and TRBJ1-2; TRBD1 might be the D (6 bases). Germline V gene lookup returns CDR1 LGHNA and CDR2 YSLEER. The V and J ends lost 1 base and 4 bases respectively, with 13 bases between them. This CDR3 has 15 amino acids. CDR3 residues: CASSQARTEAYGYTF. The CDR3 DNA is TGCGCCAGCAGCCAAGCAAGGACAGAAGCCTATGGCTACACCTTC.

The chain is built from TRBV4-1 and TRBJ2-1; 8 bases are shared with TRBD2. Losses at the gene ends were 1 base for V and 0 bases for J; bases not matched to a gene: 2. From germline, CDR1 is MGHRA and CDR2 YSYEKL. This CDR3 is 16 amino acids long. CDR3 in DNA: TGCGCCAGCAGCCAAGTGCGGGGGGCCTCCTACAATGAGCAGTTCTTC. It codes for CASSQVRGASYNEQFF.

V and J are TRBV7-3 and TRBJ2-2; the match to TRBD1 covers 7 bases. V was pared by 2 bases and J by 3 bases, with 6 bases of the junction left unmatched. CDR1 is SGHTA, CDR2 FQGTGA, per germline. CDR3 size: 16 residues. CDR3 coding DNA: TGTGCCAGCAGCTTATTTAACAGGGGCTACACCGGGGAGCTGTTTTTT. This encodes CASSLFNRGYTGELFF.

V is TRBV28 and J is TRBJ2-1; D remains ambiguous. The ends were cut back, 3 bases at V and 7 bases at J, with 7 bases in the middle. CDR3 length: 12 residues. CDR1 is MDHEN and CDR2 is SYDVKM in the germline V gene. The CDR3 DNA follows: TGTGCCAGCAGTTTTGGTCGGAATGAGCAGTTCTTC. Protein product: CASSFGRNEQFF.

This rearrangement joins TRBV5-6 to TRBJ2-1, with D tentatively TRBD1 (5 bases). There are 14 residues in the CDR3. Trimming stripped 2 bases from V and 4 bases from J, with 10 bases between. Germline CDR1 is SGHDT and CDR2 is YYEEEE. CDR3 protein: CASSFQGIYNEQFF. In DNA, the CDR3 is TGTGCCAGCAGCTTCCAGGGAATATACAATGAGCAGTTCTTC.

This clone appeared a few times. The chain links TRBV19 to TRBJ2-7, with 7 nucleotides matching TRBD2. The CDR3 is made up of 12 amino acids. V gave up 10 bases and J gave up 5 bases; unmatched junction bases: 8. Germline CDR1 reads LNHDA; CDR2 reads SQIVND (reference sequence). This CDR3 is CATLGEGNEQYF. The CDR3 nucleotides read TGTGCCACCCTGGGGGAGGGGAACGAGCAGTACTTC.

In the case of this clone: A read error may account for a junction end that differs from germline. The J gene is TRBJ2-2, the V gene TRBV28; no clear D. The CDR3 consists of 15 residues. Germline V gene sequence: CDR1 MDHEN, CDR2 SYDVKM. In nucleotides, the CDR3 is TGTGCCAGCATTTTAGACGGGTCTAGGACCGGGGAGCTGTTTTTT. It is translated as CASILDGSRTGELFF.

The J gene is TRBJ1-5, the V gene TRBV28, with 8 positions matching TRBD1. CDR1 MDHEN and CDR2 SYDVKM come from the germline V gene. Trimming removed 2 bases from V and 1 base from J; junction bases left unmatched: 7. CDR3 size: 17 residues. DNA for the CDR3: TGTGCCAGCAGTTTACACAGGGGGAGCGCAAGCAATCAGCCCCAGCATTTT. Translated, it gives CASSLHRGSASNQPQHF.

This clone came up a few times. The rearrangement links TRBV4-2 to TRBJ1-2; no reliable D call. The CDR3 runs 14 residues. Trimming cost V 0 bases and J 0 bases, with 5 bases left between them. Germline assignment: CDR1 LGHNA and CDR2 YNFKEQ. The CDR3 region has the DNA TGTGCCAGCAGCCAAGATGGCTCTAACTATGGCTACACCTTC. Amino acids: CASSQDGSNYGYTF.

The chain is built from TRBV18 and TRBJ1-1; tentative D call: TRBD1 (6 bases). The germline V gene has CDR1 KGHSH and CDR2 LQKENI. V was cut by 6 bases and J by 1 base, with 9 bases left in between. This CDR3 region has 13 residues. The CDR3 bases are TGTGCCAGCTCCGGACAGACGAACACTGAAGCTTTCTTT. As protein: CASSGQTNTEAFF.

This clone turned up a few times. The chain carries TRBV6-1 and TRBJ1-1; D gene unclear. Germline CDR1 and CDR2: MNHNS and SASEGT. The V end was cut by 7 bases, the J end by 0 bases, with 6 bases between. The CDR3 is 12 amino acids. This chain's CDR3 is CASTQMNTEAFF. The CDR3 DNA sequence: TGTGCCAGCACCCAGATGAACACTGAAGCTTTCTTT.

This chain links TRBV28 with TRBJ2-2; TRBD2 aligns across 9 bases. Germline V gene data show CDR1 as MDHEN and CDR2 as SYDVKM. CDR3 size: 16 residues. The junction had 7 bases not matched to a gene; V was cut back by 2 bases and J by 6 bases. The CDR3 sequence: CASSLGGLAGPGELFF. The CDR3 DNA reads TGTGCCAGCAGTTTAGGAGGGCTAGCGGGGCCCGGGGAGCTGTTTTTT.

This clone was counted only a few times. The chain couples TRBV6-6 to TRBJ1-4, with TRBD1 identical over 7 bases. The CDR3 totals 16 residues. From germline, CDR1 is MNHNY and CDR2 SVGAGI (reference sequence). V lost 5 bases to trimming and J lost 2 bases; unmatched junction nucleotides: 8. The CDR3 loop is CASSTTGVGTNEKLFF. The CDR3 DNA follows: TGTGCCAGCAGTACCACAGGGGTCGGGACTAATGAAAAACTGTTTTTT.

This clone was seen only a few times. This chain links TRBV5-1 with TRBJ2-7; maybe TRBD2 (5 bases). Trimming left V 1 base short and J 0 bases short, with 5 bases between. The CDR3 runs 13 residues. Germline values: CDR1 SGHRS, CDR2 YFSETQ. The CDR3 reads CASSLRGSYEQYF. CDR3 in DNA: TGCGCCAGCAGCTTGCGGGGCTCCTACGAGCAGTACTTC.

The rearrangement joins TRBV4-2 to TRBJ1-2, with 9 bases identical to TRBD1. The V and J ends lost 3 bases and 8 bases, in that order; junction bases with no gene match: 19. Germline CDR1 and CDR2: LGHNA and YNFKEQ. The CDR3 sequence is 18 residues long. The CDR3 sequence is CASSQMGVERTGVAGYTF. The DNA for the CDR3 is TGTGCCAGCAGCCAGATGGGGGTGGAAAGGACAGGGGTCGCGGGCTACACCTTC.

The CDR3 protein is CASSWGGTIYEQYF. The CDR3 DNA sequence: TGTGCCAGCAGCTGGGGGGGGACAATTTACGAGCAGTACTTC. The chain recombines TRBV28 with TRBJ2-5; TRBD2 might be the D (7 bases). With the DNA end fitting TRBJ2-7 better, the J assignment may be wrong. CDR3 length: 14 amino acids. Germline lookup yields CDR1 MDHEN and CDR2 SYDVKM.